These 21 T cell receptor beta chains were all obtained from the same sample, sequenced in a study of CD8 T cells in Susac syndrome. The authors reverse transcribed roughly 0.5 to 1 ug RNA with random hexamers. TCRdb used MiXCR to reprocess the immunoSEQ multiplex PCR reads, holding one entry per CDR3 protein. The data show under 550,000 distinct CDR3 sequences, with 75% to 90% seen just once and 0.09% to 0.15% held by the top ten. The sequenced sample consisted of CD8+ T cells from PBMCs. The origin of the receptors is a human donor with multiple sclerosis.

The chain combines TRBV5-1 with TRBJ2-7; TRBD1 or TRBD2 may be the D gene (5 bases each). The V end lost 4 bases, the J end lost 0 bases, and 14 bases lay between the germline ends. The CDR3 contains 15 residues. Germline V gene data show CDR1 as SGHRS and CDR2 as YFSETQ. DNA of the CDR3: TGCGCCAGCAGCACCGGGGACGCGAGCTCCTACGAGCAGTACTTC. Translating gives CASSTGDASSYEQYF.

CDR3 in amino acids: CASSLEWDESTDTQYF. Written as DNA, the CDR3 is TGCGCCAGCAGCTTGGAATGGGATGAGAGCACAGATACGCAGTATTTT. This chain connects TRBV5-1 to TRBJ2-3, with D uncertain. Germline V CDR1 and CDR2: SGHRS, YFSETQ. This CDR3 comprises 16 residues. V was shortened by 0 bases and J by 0 bases, with 11 bases between the two germline ends. Full variable domain (missing parts from reference TRBV5-1 and TRBJ2-3): KAGVTQTPRYLIKTRGQQVTLSCSPISGHRSVSWYQQTPGQGLQFLFEYFSETQRNKGNFPGRFSGRQFSNSRSEMNVSTLELGDSALYLCASSLEWDESTDTQYFGPGTRLTVL.

J is TRBJ1-2 and V is TRBV6-2 or TRBV6-3; D ambiguous. This CDR3 region has 13 residues. The germline V gene has CDR1 MNHEY and CDR2 SVGEGT. V dropped 1 base and J dropped 8 bases, with 11 bases sitting between them. The CDR3 sequence: CASSYLWTGGYTF. The CDR3 DNA is TGTGCCAGCAGTTACTTGTGGACCGGAGGCTACACCTTC.

The rearrangement joins TRBV29-1 to TRBJ2-5, with 8 bases fitting TRBD2. With 0 bases clipped from V and 5 bases from J, the junction kept 5 bases outside the gene matches. Germline CDR1 SQVTM, CDR2 ANQGSEA. CDR3 length equals 14 residues. The CDR3 nucleotides are TGCAGCGTTGAAGATTTGACTAGCGAGGAGACCCAGTACTTC. Protein: CSVEDLTSEETQYF.

The table lists this clonotype with a few counts. The chain combines TRBV7-9 with TRBJ2-1; no definite D call. The V end lost 3 bases, the J end lost 7 bases, and 10 bases lay between the germline ends. Germline V gene lookup returns CDR1 SEHNR and CDR2 FQNEAQ (reference sequence). The CDR3 totals 13 residues. In DNA form, the CDR3 reads TGTGCCAGCAGCTTTGCGGAACAGAATGAGCAGTTCTTC. Residues: CASSFAEQNEQFF. Full variable domain (remainder filled in from reference TRBV7-9 and TRBJ2-1): DTGVSQNPRHKITKRGQNVTFRCDPISEHNRLYWYRQTLGQGPEFLTYFQNEAQLEKSRLLSDRFSAERPKGSFSTLEIQRTEQGDSAMYLCASSFAEQNEQFFGPGTRLTVL.

The chain employs TRBV5-4 and TRBJ1-2, with D perhaps matching TRBD1 (5 bases). The CDR3 has 11 residues. The germline V gene encodes CDR1 SGHNT and CDR2 YYREEE (reference sequence). Trimming stripped 10 bases from V and 5 bases from J, with 12 bases between. The chain's CDR3 is CAGHDRYGYTF. The CDR3 coding sequence is TGTGCCGGACACGACAGATATGGCTACACCTTC.

Only one count was recorded for this clonotype. The chain has TRBV7-8 and TRBJ2-1, with no clear D. Trimming removed 7 bases at V and 3 bases at J, with 10 bases between. Germline V lookup: CDR1 SGHVS, CDR2 FQNEAQ. CDR3 length: 13 residues. In DNA, the CDR3 is TGTGCCAGCACTGTCGCTGGCTACAATGAGCAGTTCTTC. This sequence encodes CASTVAGYNEQFF. The entire variable domain, with the rest obtained from reference TRBV7-8 and TRBJ2-1, is as follows: GAGVSQSPRYKVAKRGQDVALRCDPISGHVSLFWYQQALGQGPEFLTYFQNEAQLDKSGLPSDRFFAERPEGSVSTLKIQRTQQEDSAVYLCASTVAGYNEQFFGPGTRLTVL.

This clonotype was detected only once. This sequence joins TRBV6-2 or TRBV6-3 and TRBJ2-1; weak D call: TRBD1 (6 bases). The CDR3 length is 16 residues. CDR1 is MNHEY and CDR2 is SVGEGT in the germline V gene. Between the trimmed V and J ends, which lost 0 bases and 8 bases, there was a span of 17 bases. This chain's CDR3 is CASSYSVRSGVHEQFF. DNA of the CDR3: TGTGCCAGCAGTTACTCAGTTCGGTCAGGGGTCCATGAGCAGTTCTTC.

V usage is TRBV5-5 and J usage is TRBJ1-5, with a weak D call TRBD1 (6 bases). Trimming shortened V by 1 base and J by 7 bases, and 12 bases separated the two germline ends. This CDR3 spans 14 amino acids. Germline V CDR1 and CDR2: SGHKS, YYEKEE (reference sequence). The CDR3 loop reads CASSLWGAQQPQHF. In DNA, the CDR3 is TGTGCCAGCAGCTTGTGGGGGGCCCAGCAGCCCCAGCATTTT.

This rearrangement joins TRBV10-1 to TRBJ1-1; the D is unclear. Germline assignment: CDR1 WNHNN and CDR2 SYGVQD (reference sequence). Trimming took 3 bases from V and 6 from J, leaving 14 bases between them. This CDR3 contains 14 residues. The DNA for the CDR3 is TGCGCCAGCAGTGACTATGGCCCAGCCGCTGAAGCTTTCTTT. Amino acids: CASSDYGPAAEAFF.

The CDR3 loop is CASSKVRGTDCFF. Written as DNA, the CDR3 is TGTGCCAGCAGCAAAGTACGAGGGACAGACTGTTTTTTT. The chain uses TRBV21-1 and TRBJ1-4; the table's D call of TRBD1 was not tested on the DNA. TRBV21-1 represents a pseudogene. This CDR3 is built from 13 residues.

The rearrangement joins TRBV7-9 to TRBJ1-2; 8 bases align to TRBD1. The germline V gene has CDR1 SEHNR and CDR2 FQNEAQ (reference sequence). The CDR3 totals 14 residues. J gave up 4 bases and V 5 bases, and 6 bases lay outside the gene matches. The DNA for the CDR3 is TGTGCCAGCAGCCAGGGACAGGCCGTCTATGGCTACACCTTC. Translating gives CASSQGQAVYGYTF.

This CDR3 is CASSAPRVNYNEQFF. The CDR3 DNA reads as TGTGCCAGCAGCGCCCCGCGAGTTAACTACAATGAGCAGTTCTTC. The chain recombines TRBV9 with TRBJ2-1; D remains ambiguous. The CDR3 is made up of 15 amino acids. Germline CDR1 SGDLS, CDR2 YYNGEE. V was cut by 3 bases and J by 3 bases, with 13 bases left in between.

This clonotype showed up just once. This chain connects TRBV7-9 to TRBJ2-7; maybe TRBD2 (6 bases). CDR1 and CDR2 from the germline V gene are SEHNR and FQNEAQ (reference sequence). This CDR3 comprises 16 residues. The germline V and J ends were trimmed by 2 bases and 6 bases, with 20 bases remaining between them. DNA of the CDR3: TGTGCCAGCAGCTTACCATCGGACGGGTCCGGGGGCGAGCAGTACTTC. This encodes CASSLPSDGSGGEQYF. Filled out from reference TRBV7-9 and TRBJ2-7, the complete variable domain reads DTGVSQNPRHKITKRGQNVTFRCDPISEHNRLYWYRQTLGQGPEFLTYFQNEAQLEKSRLLSDRFSAERPKGSFSTLEIQRTEQGDSAMYLCASSLPSDGSGGEQYFGPGTRLTVT.

This chain uses TRBV11-2 with TRBJ1-2; TRBD1 is a possible D gene (6 bases). Germline CDR1 and CDR2: SGHAT and FQNNGV. The CDR3 extends over 14 amino acids. V gave up 1 base and J gave up 7 bases, with 13 bases separating them. The CDR3 region is CASSLAHWGPGYTF. The CDR3 DNA reads TGTGCCAGCAGCTTAGCCCACTGGGGGCCTGGCTACACCTTC.

Only a few counts were recorded for this clonotype. V gene TRBV4-2 combines with J gene TRBJ1-2; 8 bases fit TRBD1. The CDR3 contains 14 residues. The V gene end was trimmed by 10 bases and the J gene end by 5 bases; junction bases not matched to a gene: 12. Germline V CDR1 and CDR2: LGHNA, YNFKEQ. The CDR3 bases are TGTGCCATAAGAGAGACAGGGGAGGAGTATGGCTACACCTTC. The encoded protein is CAIRETGEEYGYTF.

The gene calls are TRBV28 and TRBJ2-3; no clear D. V was trimmed by 5 bases and J by 2 bases, leaving 11 bases between them. The CDR3 extends over 14 amino acids. Germline loops: CDR1 MDHEN, CDR2 SYDVKM. This chain's CDR3 is CASSIDATTDTQYF. DNA for the CDR3: TGTGCCAGCAGTATTGATGCAACCACAGATACGCAGTATTTT.

This chain connects TRBV28 to TRBJ2-7; TRBD2 matches at 7 bases. Germline lookup yields CDR1 MDHEN and CDR2 SYDVKM. The V and J ends lost 6 bases and 4 bases, in that order; junction bases with no gene match: 18. This CDR3 has 17 amino acids. CDR3 residues: CASRGRAWGWSGYEQYF. In DNA form, the CDR3 reads TGTGCCAGCAGGGGGAGGGCCTGGGGTTGGTCAGGATACGAGCAGTACTTC. The whole variable domain, filled in from reference TRBV28 and TRBJ2-7, reads DVKVTQSSRYLVKRTGEKVFLECVQDMDHENMFWYRQDPGLGLRLIYFSYDVKMKEKGDIPEGYSVSREKKERFSLILESASTNQTSMYLCASRGRAWGWSGYEQYFGPGTRLTVT.

The rearrangement uses TRBV7-3 and TRBJ2-1; TRBD1 matches at 8 bases. The V gene end was trimmed by 5 bases and the J gene end by 5 bases; junction bases not matched to a gene: 8. The CDR3 loop spans 15 amino acids. Germline V gene data show CDR1 as SGHTA and CDR2 as FQGTGA. CDR3 amino acids: CASSPLTGENNEQFF. The CDR3 bases are TGTGCCAGCAGCCCTCTGACAGGGGAAAACAATGAGCAGTTCTTC.

The V call is TRBV10-3, the J call TRBJ2-7, with D possibly TRBD1 on 6 matching bases. V lost 0 bases and J 3 bases, leaving 21 bases between the germline ends. CDR3 length: 18 amino acids. Germline loops: CDR1 ENHRY, CDR2 SYGVKD. In DNA form, the CDR3 reads TGTGCCATCAGTGAGTCGGTGTTTGGTTCGGGACACTTCTACGAGCAGTACTTC. The encoded protein is CAISESVFGSGHFYEQYF.

The V call is TRBV6-4, the J call TRBJ2-3; 7 bases map to TRBD1. The ends lost 5 bases at V and 1 base at J; junction bases unmatched: 3. CDR1 and CDR2 (germline): MRHNA, SNTAGT. CDR3 length: 14 residues. The CDR3 nucleotides are TGTGCCAGCAGTCGCCAGGGGGGCACAGATACGCAGTATTTT. It encodes CASSRQGGTDTQYF.